The 5 T cell receptor beta chains presented below share a single source sample, sequenced in a study of control samples from healthy donors and cancer patients. Assay used: immunoSEQ multiplex PCR; TCRdb lists only in-frame clones, some missing. This table has about 110,000 clones, 70% to 85% appearing once. The sequencing sample was made of blood. The receptors shown here come from a man younger than 30 in good health.

This clone was counted only a few times. The chain recombines TRBV3-1 (or the pseudogene TRBV3-2) with TRBJ2-7; TRBD2 is a possible D gene (6 bases). This CDR3 region has 12 residues. CDR1 is LGHDT, CDR2 YNNKEL, per germline (reference sequence). V was pared by 10 bases and J by 5 bases, with 15 bases between. The CDR3 DNA follows: TGTGCCACGGGGGAGTTCGGGAACGAGCAGTACTTC. Translating gives CATGEFGNEQYF.

This rearrangement joins TRBV2 to TRBJ1-5, with a possible D match to TRBD1 (6 bases). The length of the CDR3 is 16 residues. Germline lookup yields CDR1 SNHLY and CDR2 FYNNEI. The V end was cut by 1 base, the J end by 2 bases, with 12 bases between. CDR3 nucleotide sequence: TGTGCCAGCAGTGAAGAGTCAGGGGTGGGCAATCAGCCCCAGCATTTT. Its translation: CASSEESGVGNQPQHF.

This clone appeared a few times. The rearrangement joins TRBV29-1 to TRBJ1-1; D not resolved. CDR1 is SQVTM, CDR2 ANQGSEA, per germline. V was shortened by 7 bases and J by 0 bases, with 15 bases between the two germline ends. This CDR3 is 14 amino acids long. The CDR3 nucleotides are TGCAGCGCTAATCGCCTACAGCTGAACACTGAAGCTTTCTTT. Its protein product is CSANRLQLNTEAFF.

The chain carries TRBV5-4 and TRBJ2-1; TRBD2 aligns across 8 bases. Unmatched junction bases numbered 5, after V lost 9 bases and J lost 3 bases. Germline V CDR1 and CDR2: SGHNT, YYREEE (reference sequence). The CDR3 extends over 13 amino acids. CDR3 amino acids: CATGTRNYNEQFF. CDR3 DNA sequence: TGTGCCACCGGGACTAGGAACTACAATGAGCAGTTCTTC.

The chain combines TRBV5-6 with TRBJ2-2, with a weak D call TRBD1 (6 bases). The CDR3 is made up of 15 amino acids. Per the germline V gene, CDR1 is SGHDT and CDR2 is YYEEEE. V was clipped by 4 bases and J by 1 base, with 11 bases between them. CDR3 nucleotide sequence: TGTGCCAGCAGCCACGACAGGCTGAACACCGGGGAGCTGTTTTTT. Translated, it gives CASSHDRLNTGELFF.